The source of this T cell receptor beta chain is a study of cytomegalovirus exposure and HLA in healthy donors. As for the study in general: Earlier, 150 million to 200 million T cells were analyzed, and 117 million unique TCR beta sequences were found among them. Of all 400 or so donors who were genotyped, roughly 81% belonged to the Caucasian-associated ancestry cluster. Overall study findings and caveats: In vitro work confirmed that a few CMV-associated chains recognize CMV antigens. Productive status was seen about 90% or about 30% of the time for most TCR beta V segments in an earlier analysis.

Vbeta (60) and Jbeta (13) primers were used in the PCR. Generated by immunoSEQ multiplex PCR, the TCRdb table keeps only in-frame clones and is missing some. Seen here are about 160,000 clones, about 85% observed once, and the top ten hold about 2.1%. The V and J ends lost 0 bases and 6 bases respectively, with 12 bases between them. CDR3 size: 13 residues. From germline, CDR1 is SQVTM and CDR2 ANQGSEA. The sample holds one count of this clone. The antigen is not known. Sequencing input: PBMCs. The chain carries TRBV29-1 and TRBJ2-7; weak D call: TRBD2 (5 bases). The receptor's source is a man between 18 and 29 years old in good health and CMV-seropositive. As DNA, the CDR3 is TGCAGCGTTGAAGAGAGGACTCCACGCGAGCAGTACTTC. Translation: CSVEERTPREQYF.